The 30 T cell receptor beta chains reported below all come from one sample, sequenced in a study of response to subunit inactivated influenza vaccine. TCRdb processed the RT-PCR reads anew with MiXCR; each CDR3 protein has one entry. The table lists about 780,000 distinct CDR3 sequences, 18% of them singletons. The specimen was PBMCs from blood, collected 5 to 6 days after vaccination. These receptors were taken from a man aged 50 or older who received an inactivated influenza vaccine.

This clonotype occurred a few times. The V and J genes are TRBV4-2 and TRBJ2-7; either TRBD1 or TRBD2 may supply D (5 bases each). Germline V gene data show CDR1 as LGHNA and CDR2 as YNFKEQ. This CDR3 comprises 14 residues. V was shortened by 0 bases and J by 2 bases, with 8 bases between the two germline ends. Here the CDR3 DNA reads TGTGCCAGCAGCCAAGACAGGGACGCCTACGAGCAGTACTTC. Protein: CASSQDRDAYEQYF.

This chain connects TRBV9 to TRBJ2-5; D not certain. The CDR3 runs 13 residues. V lost 2 bases and J lost 5, with 10 bases in between. Germline CDR1 and CDR2: SGDLS and YYNGEE. Here the CDR3 DNA reads TGTGCCAGCAGCGTCGGCGGTCAGGAGACCCAGTACTTC. Amino acid sequence: CASSVGGQETQYF.

The gene calls are TRBV25-1 and TRBJ2-2, with D maybe TRBD1 (5 bases). Trimming took off 6 bases at V and 7 bases at J, with 18 bases between the two ends. This CDR3 is built from 15 residues. Per germline, CDR1 MGHDK and CDR2 SYGVNS. CDR3 bases: TGTGCCAGCAGGGCGACCAGGGATTTGGTCGGGGAGCTGTTTTTT. This codes for CASRATRDLVGELFF.

This clonotype came up a few times. This sequence joins TRBV20-1 and TRBJ2-1; D may be TRBD2 (6 bases). The CDR3 is 14 residues long. The germline V gene has CDR1 DFQATT and CDR2 SNEGSKA (reference sequence). The V gene lost 5 bases and the J gene lost 6 bases, with 17 bases spanning the gap. DNA of the CDR3: TGCAGTGCTGGGACGTACGCGGGGCGCAATGAGCAGTTCTTC. Protein product: CSAGTYAGRNEQFF.

This clonotype occurred a few times. The rearrangement uses TRBV7-2 and TRBJ1-6, with D possibly matching TRBD1 (6 bases). CDR1 and CDR2 (germline): SGHTA, FQGNSA. Trimming took off 5 bases at V and 6 bases at J, with 11 bases between the two ends. The CDR3 has 14 residues. The CDR3 region has the DNA TGTGCCAGCAGCCAAAGGACAGTTAATTCACCCCTCCACTTT. The encoded protein is CASSQRTVNSPLHF.

The chain links TRBV20-1 to TRBJ2-7, with 10 positions matching TRBD1. V lost 6 bases to trimming and J lost 2 bases; unmatched junction nucleotides: 4. CDR1 and CDR2 from the germline V gene are DFQATT and SNEGSKA (reference sequence). CDR3 length equals 13 residues. In DNA form, the CDR3 reads TGCAGTGCCGGACAGGGGGAGGCCTACGAGCAGTACTTC. Its protein product is CSAGQGEAYEQYF.

This clonotype was observed a handful of times. The rearrangement joins TRBV29-1 to TRBJ2-1; 7 nucleotides align to TRBD1. The CDR3 length is 14 residues. Germline-derived CDR1 and CDR2 are SQVTM and ANQGSEA. Trimming took 7 bases from V and 4 from J; bases not matched to a gene: 10. This CDR3 reads CSALAGTAYNEQFF. The CDR3 nucleotides read TGCAGCGCGCTGGCCGGGACAGCATACAATGAGCAGTTCTTC.

The chain employs TRBV20-1 and TRBJ1-5, with 8 bases matching TRBD1. Looked up from germline, CDR1 is DFQATT and CDR2 is SNEGSKA (reference sequence). V lost 3 bases to trimming and J lost 7 bases; unmatched junction nucleotides: 8. The CDR3 is 14 amino acids. The CDR3 sequence: CSASPTGGEQPQHF. As DNA, the CDR3 is TGCAGTGCTAGTCCTACAGGGGGTGAACAGCCCCAGCATTTT.

This sequence joins TRBV20-1 and TRBJ1-2; 9 bases agree with TRBD1. Unmatched junction bases numbered 3, after V lost 3 bases and J lost 7 bases. The CDR3 runs to 12 residues. Germline values: CDR1 DFQATT, CDR2 SNEGSKA (reference sequence). This CDR3 reads CSARGTGPGYTF. In nucleotides, the CDR3 is TGCAGTGCTAGGGGGACAGGGCCTGGCTACACCTTC.

The table lists this clonotype with many counts. The chain combines TRBV4-3 with TRBJ2-3; 7 bases agree with TRBD1. The CDR3 has 14 residues. J was trimmed by 4 bases and V by 4 bases; bases with no gene match: 5. Per germline, CDR1 LGHNA and CDR2 YSLEER. This CDR3 is CASSPSDRADTQYF. CDR3 coding DNA: TGCGCCAGCAGCCCTTCTGACAGGGCAGATACGCAGTATTTT.

Only a few counts were recorded for this clonotype. The J gene is TRBJ2-1, the V gene TRBV6-2 or TRBV6-3; D is possibly TRBD1 (7 bases). Germline CDR1 and CDR2: MNHEY and SVGEGT. Trimming pared 7 bases from V and 4 bases from J, leaving 17 bases between. The CDR3 contains 15 residues. CDR3 nucleotide sequence: TGTGCCAGCAAGCCGGGGGACAGACCTTACAATGAGCAGTTCTTC. Its protein is CASKPGDRPYNEQFF.

The chain couples TRBV20-1 to TRBJ1-5, with 8 bases aligning to TRBD1. The germline CDR1 and CDR2 sequences are DFQATT and SNEGSKA (reference sequence). Germline trimming cut 6 bases from V and 10 bases from J; bases unmatched to any gene: 8. The CDR3 has 12 residues. This chain's CDR3 is CSAKTGDLPQHF. For the CDR3, the DNA is TGCAGTGCAAAGACAGGGGACCTACCCCAGCATTTT.

The genes are TRBV13 and TRBJ2-3; TRBD2 matches at 8 bases. From germline, CDR1 is PRHDT and CDR2 FYEKMQ (reference sequence). Germline trimming cut 4 bases from V and 4 bases from J; bases unmatched to any gene: 13. The CDR3 length is 17 residues. The DNA of the CDR3 is TGTGCCAGCAGCTATCGAACCGGGACTAGTAGCGCAGATACGCAGTATTTT. It yields the protein CASSYRTGTSSADTQYF.

This clonotype was picked up a small number of times. The chain couples TRBV24-1 to TRBJ2-6; 7 bases align to TRBD1. The CDR3 is 16 amino acids. V was clipped by 3 bases and J by 3 bases; unmatched bases: 4. The germline V gene encodes CDR1 KGHDR and CDR2 SFDVKD. CDR3 sequence (DNA): TGTGCCACCAGTGATAGTACAGGGGTTGGGGCCAACGTCCTGACTTTC. It codes for CATSDSTGVGANVLTF.

This clonotype was counted many times. The rearrangement links TRBV20-1 to TRBJ1-4, with D hard to call. The CDR3 totals 14 residues. The germline V gene encodes CDR1 DFQATT and CDR2 SNEGSKA (reference sequence). The V end was cut by 1 base, the J end by 8 bases, with 14 bases between. CDR3 region: CSARGLPYPEKLFF. Written as DNA, the CDR3 is TGCAGTGCTAGAGGGCTCCCTTACCCCGAAAAACTGTTTTTT.

This chain joins TRBV4-2 and TRBJ2-5, with 7 bases identical to TRBD1. The CDR3 is 16 residues long. Germline loops: CDR1 LGHNA, CDR2 YNFKEQ. The V gene end was trimmed by 1 base and the J gene end by 1 base; junction bases not matched to a gene: 6. The CDR3 DNA reads TGTGCCAGCAGCCAAGGAGGTCCAGGGGGCCAAGAGACCCAGTACTTC. Translating it yields CASSQGGPGGQETQYF.

The chain is built from TRBV30 and TRBJ2-1; 9 bases map to TRBD2. CDR1 is GTSNPN, CDR2 SVGIG, per germline (reference sequence). The CDR3 totals 15 residues. J was trimmed by 8 bases and V by 3 bases; bases with no gene match: 11. The CDR3 bases are TGTGCCTGGAGCCGCGGCGGGGGGGCGGGCTATGAGCAGTTCTTC. Translation: CAWSRGGGAGYEQFF.

The V call is TRBV29-1, the J call TRBJ2-5; no firm D call. Deletions cut 4 bases from V and 1 base from J, with 4 bases between. This CDR3 is built from 11 residues. The germline V gene encodes CDR1 SQVTM and CDR2 ANQGSEA. CDR3 nucleotides: TGCAGCGTTGGTCCCCAAGAGACCCAGTACTTC. It translates to CSVGPQETQYF.

This chain links TRBV6-2 or TRBV6-3 with TRBJ2-1; 8 bases are a match to TRBD2. The CDR3 spans 15 residues. In germline, CDR1 is MNHEY, CDR2 SVGEGT. J lost 6 bases, V lost 6 bases, and 10 bases had no gene match. The CDR3 sequence: CASSSVIGLANEQFF. The DNA for the CDR3 is TGTGCCAGCAGCTCCGTTATCGGACTAGCCAATGAGCAGTTCTTC.

This clonotype was counted between two and nine times. The V gene is TRBV12-3 or TRBV12-4, the J gene TRBJ2-3; 9 bases map to TRBD2. The junction had 3 bases not matched to a gene; V was cut back by 6 bases and J by 8 bases. The CDR3 length is 12 residues. This CDR3 is CASSRLAATQYF. In DNA, the CDR3 is TGTGCCAGCAGCAGACTAGCGGCTACGCAGTATTTT.

J is TRBJ1-1 and V is TRBV12-3 or TRBV12-4, with D possibly being TRBD1 (5 bases). This CDR3 contains 14 residues. The germline V and J ends were trimmed by 3 bases and 5 bases, with 13 bases remaining between them. CDR3 sequence (DNA): TGTGCCAGCAGTTTTGGGCGGGGCCCAACTGAAGCTTTCTTT. Amino acid sequence: CASSFGRGPTEAFF.

The chain combines TRBV20-1 with TRBJ1-1; 10 bases fit TRBD1. Germline CDR1 DFQATT, CDR2 SNEGSKA (reference sequence). The J segment lost 5 bases and the V segment lost 6 bases, leaving 9 bases of the junction unmatched. This CDR3 is 14 amino acids long. CDR3 protein: CSANSGQGWTEAFF. DNA for the CDR3: TGCAGTGCAAACTCGGGACAGGGGTGGACTGAAGCTTTCTTT.

The gene calls are TRBV20-1 and TRBJ2-5; the D gene is possibly TRBD2 (6 bases). The CDR3 is made up of 13 amino acids. V shed 1 base and J shed 4 bases, with 10 bases lying between them. CDR1 is DFQATT, CDR2 SNEGSKA, per germline (reference sequence). In DNA form, the CDR3 reads TGCAGTGCTAGAGGTTTGACTAGAGAGACCCAGTACTTC. This encodes CSARGLTRETQYF.

The chain uses TRBV10-3 and TRBJ2-5; either TRBD1 or TRBD2 may supply D (5 bases each). The CDR3 sequence is 13 residues long. CDR1 and CDR2 from the germline V gene are ENHRY and SYGVKD. V lost 4 bases to trimming and J lost 0 bases, with 6 bases between them. CDR3 sequence reads: CAISGGNQETQYF. Written as DNA, the CDR3 is TGTGCCATCAGTGGGGGGAACCAAGAGACCCAGTACTTC.

This clonotype appeared once. The V call is TRBV6-2 or TRBV6-3, the J call TRBJ2-5; D not resolved. V lost 0 bases and J 0 bases, leaving 8 bases between the germline ends. The CDR3 is 15 residues long. Germline loops: CDR1 MNHEY, CDR2 SVGEGT. CDR3 nucleotides: TGTGCCAGCAGTTACTCGTTCTGGTACCAAGAGACCCAGTACTTC. Protein sequence: CASSYSFWYQETQYF.

This clonotype was seen ten or more times. V usage is TRBV29-1 and J usage is TRBJ2-7; 11 bases are shared with TRBD1. Germline V gene sequence: CDR1 SQVTM, CDR2 ANQGSEA. Trimming took 7 bases from V and 4 from J; bases not matched to a gene: 6. This CDR3 contains 13 residues. CDR3 DNA sequence: TGCAGCGGCGGACAGGGGGCGCATTACGAGCAGTACTTC. It yields the protein CSGGQGAHYEQYF.

This rearrangement joins TRBV4-3 to TRBJ2-6; either TRBD1 or TRBD2 may fit D (5 bases each). Germline CDR1 LGHNA, CDR2 YSLEER. The V gene lost 1 base and the J gene lost 1 base, with 17 bases spanning the gap. The CDR3 consists of 19 residues. The CDR3 here is CASSQVSGTARSGANVLTF. The CDR3 nucleotides read TGCGCCAGCAGCCAAGTCTCGGGGACGGCCAGGTCTGGGGCCAACGTCCTGACTTTC.

The V gene is TRBV24-1, the J gene TRBJ2-7; 9 bases match TRBD1. There are 18 residues in the CDR3. Unmatched junction bases numbered 15, after V lost 4 bases and J lost 3 bases. In germline, CDR1 is KGHDR, CDR2 SFDVKD. The CDR3 coding sequence is TGTGCCACCAGTGACCCCCGGGACAGGGACTCAAGGGTCTACGAGCAGTACTTC. Its translation is CATSDPRDRDSRVYEQYF.

The chain joins TRBV6-2 or TRBV6-3 to TRBJ2-3; unclear D gene. The CDR3 sequence is 13 residues long. Germline values: CDR1 MNHEY, CDR2 SVGEGT. V lost 4 bases, J lost 6 bases, and 11 bases lay in between. CDR3: CASSFDPGDTQYF. In DNA form, the CDR3 reads TGTGCCAGCAGTTTCGATCCCGGGGATACGCAGTATTTT.

The rearrangement uses TRBV7-2 and TRBJ2-3; D remains ambiguous. Trimming removed 5 bases at V and 4 bases at J, with 13 bases between. Looked up from germline, CDR1 is SGHTA and CDR2 is FQGNSA. This CDR3 has 14 residues. CDR3 region: CASSLRILPDTQYF. The CDR3 DNA reads as TGTGCCAGCAGCCTAAGGATACTGCCAGATACGCAGTATTTT. Supplemented by reference TRBV7-2 and TRBJ2-3, the full variable domain reads GAGVSQSPSNKVTEKGKDVELRCDPISGHTALYWYRQSLGQGLEFLIYFQGNSAPDKSGLPSDRFSAERTGGSVSTLTIQRTQQEDSAVYLCASSLRILPDTQYFGPGTRLTVL.